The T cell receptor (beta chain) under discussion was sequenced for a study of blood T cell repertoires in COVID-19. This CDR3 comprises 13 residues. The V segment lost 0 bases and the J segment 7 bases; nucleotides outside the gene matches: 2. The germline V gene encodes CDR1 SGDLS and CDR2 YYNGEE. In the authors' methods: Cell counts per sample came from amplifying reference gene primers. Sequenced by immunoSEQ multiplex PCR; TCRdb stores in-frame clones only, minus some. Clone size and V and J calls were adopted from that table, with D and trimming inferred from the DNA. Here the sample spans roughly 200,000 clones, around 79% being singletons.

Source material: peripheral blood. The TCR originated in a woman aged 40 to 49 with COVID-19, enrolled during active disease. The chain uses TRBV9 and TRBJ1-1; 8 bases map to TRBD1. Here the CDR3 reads CASSVGTGFEAFF. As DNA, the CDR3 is TGTGCCAGCAGCGTAGGGACAGGGTTTGAAGCTTTCTTT.